This TCR beta chain was documented in a study of long-term antiretroviral therapy in people with HIV. Notes on the study in general: Missing from the dataset were any data on ART adherence, viral resistance or therapy changes. The study found narrower CDR3 length ranges in HIV repertoires than in controls.

Germline assignment: CDR1 MNHEY and CDR2 SMNVEV (reference sequence). Deletions cut 5 bases from V and 6 bases from J, with 7 bases between. This CDR3 contains 12 residues. In the case of this clone: Its antigen remains unidentified.

Runs used v3.0 of the immunoSEQ assay and were done at survey level. Only in-frame clones appear in the TCRdb table, and some are missing; sequencing was by immunoSEQ multiplex PCR. The sample lists under 45,000 clones; roughly four fifths were seen once. Participants who had HIV were, without exception, treated in the United States. The source is a man between 18 and 29 years old with HIV. Specimen: unsorted PBMCs, collected 1 year after starting antiretroviral therapy. The chain uses TRBV27 and TRBJ2-2; D gene uncertain. The CDR3 loop is CASSLPSGELFF. CDR3 nucleotides: TGTGCCAGCAGTCTCCCATCCGGGGAGCTGTTTTTT.